These 18 T cell receptor beta chains share one sample of origin, sequenced in a study of T cells after yellow fever vaccination. A single record per CDR3 protein comes from TCRdb applying MiXCR to the 5' RACE reads. This sample has about 30,000 distinct CDR3 sequences, with 6% to 8% found just once. Sequencing used PBMCs, either bulk or a sorted T-cell subset (CD4+, CD8+, memory, or dextramer-sorted; not recorded which), obtained on the day of the yellow fever booster vaccination. Every receptor here comes from a young man who received the YFV17D yellow fever vaccine.

There are many counts of this clonotype. The gene calls are TRBV10-3 and TRBJ2-5; 12 bases are a match to TRBD2. Germline CDR1 is ENHRY and CDR2 is SYGVKD. The CDR3 extends over 15 amino acids. The ends lost 5 bases at V and 5 bases at J; junction bases unmatched: 6. The CDR3 here is CAISPGLAGTETQYF. CDR3 DNA: TGTGCCATCAGTCCAGGACTAGCGGGAACGGAGACCCAGTACTTC.

The chain is built from TRBV18 and TRBJ2-4; maybe TRBD2 (6 bases). CDR1 is KGHSH and CDR2 is LQKENI in the germline V gene. The ends were cut back, 8 bases at V and 1 base at J, with 12 bases in the middle. This CDR3 contains 14 residues. The CDR3 nucleotides are TGTGCCAGCGAGGCGGGACGGGCCAAAAACATTCAGTACTTC. Amino acid sequence: CASEAGRAKNIQYF.

This clonotype was detected a few times. The chain joins TRBV29-1 to TRBJ2-6; D gene ambiguous. CDR1 and CDR2 (germline): SQVTM, ANQGSEA. V gave up 5 bases and J gave up 1 base, with 9 bases separating them. CDR3 length equals 14 residues. Written as DNA, the CDR3 is TGCAGCGTTCGTCTGGGGTCTGGGGCCAACGTCCTGACTTTC. Translated: CSVRLGSGANVLTF.

This clonotype occurred many times. The chain combines TRBV10-3 with TRBJ2-7; 14 bases map to TRBD2. Trimming at V came to 3 bases and at J to 3 bases, leaving 1 base not matched to a gene. The CDR3 runs 15 residues. Germline lookup yields CDR1 ENHRY and CDR2 SYGVKD. CDR3 nucleotide sequence: TGTGCCATCAGTGAAGGGACTAGCGGGAGCTACGAGCAGTACTTC. As protein: CAISEGTSGSYEQYF.

This clonotype was found many times. The chain couples TRBV7-9 to TRBJ1-4; D is undetermined. This CDR3 has 13 residues. Trimming took 1 base from V and 8 from J, leaving 8 bases between them. CDR1 and CDR2 from the germline V gene are SEHNR and FQNEAQ (reference sequence). CDR3 bases: TGTGCCAGCAGCTTAGTCGGGGTGGAAAAACTGTTTTTT. Amino acids: CASSLVGVEKLFF.

The sample holds many counts of this clonotype. The V gene is TRBV7-2, the J gene TRBJ1-4; D might be TRBD1 (6 bases). The CDR3 sequence is 15 residues long. Germline CDR1 reads SGHTA; CDR2 reads FQGNSA. Trimming took 5 bases from V and 4 from J, leaving 14 bases between them. CDR3 bases: TGTGCCAGCAGCCTACAGGGCAGTCATAATGAAAAACTGTTTTTT. This translates into CASSLQGSHNEKLFF. The variable domain in full, with the rest retrieved from reference TRBV7-2 and TRBJ1-4, is GAGVSQSPSNKVTEKGKDVELRCDPISGHTALYWYRQSLGQGLEFLIYFQGNSAPDKSGLPSDRFSAERTGGSVSTLTIQRTQQEDSAVYLCASSLQGSHNEKLFFGSGTQLSVL.

There are many counts of this clonotype. This chain connects TRBV5-4 to TRBJ2-1; 9 bases align to TRBD2. This CDR3 has 16 residues. V lost 4 bases, J lost 9 bases, and 14 bases stayed unmatched. Germline values: CDR1 SGHNT, CDR2 YYREEE (reference sequence). CDR3 in amino acids: CASSPPVSGRVGEQFF. CDR3 bases: TGTGCCAGCAGCCCGCCGGTTAGCGGGAGAGTTGGTGAGCAGTTCTTC.

This clonotype came up a few times. This sequence joins TRBV7-8 and TRBJ1-6; no clear D. V was cut by 5 bases and J by 11 bases, with 16 bases left in between. CDR3 length equals 14 residues. Germline-derived CDR1 and CDR2 are SGHVS and FQNEAQ. The CDR3 region is CASSQDLLLAPLHF. For the CDR3, the DNA is TGTGCCAGCAGCCAGGACCTTCTTCTGGCACCCCTCCACTTT.

Ten or more counts support this clonotype. V gene TRBV4-3 combines with J gene TRBJ2-5; D is uncertain. The CDR3 extends over 13 amino acids. V lost 1 base and J lost 3, with 6 bases in between. Germline assignment: CDR1 LGHNA and CDR2 YSLEER. In nucleotides, the CDR3 is TGCGCCAGCAGCCAAGGCACAAAAGAGACCCAGTACTTC. Amino acids: CASSQGTKETQYF.

This clonotype has at least ten counts. This chain connects TRBV4-3 to TRBJ1-6; 8 bases fit TRBD1. CDR1 and CDR2 (germline): LGHNA, YSLEER. Germline trimming cut 1 base from V and 6 bases from J; bases unmatched to any gene: 8. This CDR3 region has 17 residues. CDR3 amino acids: CASSQAARGLINSPLHF. The CDR3 coding sequence is TGCGCCAGCAGCCAAGCGGCCAGGGGGCTAATTAATTCACCCCTCCACTTT.

This clonotype has ten or more counts. The V call is TRBV9, the J call TRBJ2-7, with 7 bases aligning to TRBD1. The CDR3 has 15 amino acids. Germline lookup yields CDR1 SGDLS and CDR2 YYNGEE. Unmatched junction bases numbered 8, after V lost 0 bases and J lost 5 bases. The DNA for the CDR3 is TGTGCCAGCAGCGTAGCCCAGGGGGATGGCCACGAGCAGTACTTC. Protein product: CASSVAQGDGHEQYF.

This clonotype was observed at least ten times. The CDR3 reads CASSLEGGIWLFF. CDR3 in DNA: TGCGCCAGCAGCTTGGAAGGAGGGATTTGGCTGTTTTTT. The genes are TRBV5-1 and TRBJ2-2; D might be TRBD2 (6 bases). Trimming took off 0 bases at V and 13 bases at J, with 13 bases between the two ends. The CDR3 runs to 13 residues. The V gene's germline CDR1 is SGHRS and CDR2 YFSETQ.

This clonotype was seen a few times. The rearrangement links TRBV10-1 to TRBJ2-3; D remains unclear. Trimming removed 3 bases from V and 5 bases from J, with 15 bases in between. Germline CDR1 is WNHNN and CDR2 is SYGVQD (reference sequence). This CDR3 is 15 amino acids long. The CDR3 is CASSDSIAVGDTQYF. Written as DNA, the CDR3 is TGCGCCAGCAGTGACTCGATCGCGGTGGGAGATACGCAGTATTTT.

V and J are TRBV28 and TRBJ2-7; 7 nucleotides agree with TRBD1. V shed 4 bases, J shed 5 bases, and the junction held 8 bases outside the gene matches. Per germline, CDR1 MDHEN and CDR2 SYDVKM. This CDR3 region has 14 residues. In DNA, the CDR3 is TGTGCCAGCAGTTCAGGGGGAGAAACCAACGAGCAGTACTTC. This codes for CASSSGGETNEQYF.

This clonotype was picked up many times. The CDR3 nucleotides read TGTGCCAGCAGCCCCACCAGGCTAGCGGGAGTACCCCTCACAGATACGCAGTATTTT. It encodes CASSPTRLAGVPLTDTQYF. V gene TRBV11-2 combines with J gene TRBJ2-3, with 10 bases matching TRBD2. The CDR3 runs 19 residues. Germline CDR1 and CDR2: SGHAT and FQNNGV. The ends lost 5 bases at V and 2 bases at J; junction bases unmatched: 16.

This clonotype was detected ten times or more. The chain couples TRBV7-3 to TRBJ2-5; weak D call: TRBD2 (5 bases). V was pared by 4 bases and J by 4 bases, with 16 bases between. Germline values: CDR1 SGHTA, CDR2 FQGTGA. This CDR3 is 15 amino acids long. CDR3 in amino acids: CASSSSGGLRETQYF. CDR3 DNA sequence: TGTGCCAGCAGCTCCAGCGGAGGCCTTAGAGAGACCCAGTACTTC.

This clonotype was picked up many times. The CDR3 loop is CASSVRALAETQYF. DNA for the CDR3: TGTGCCAGCAGCGTCCGGGCACTAGCAGAGACCCAGTACTTC. The V and J genes are TRBV9 and TRBJ2-5; the D gene is possibly TRBD2 (6 bases). The CDR3 runs 14 residues. Trimming took off 2 bases at V and 4 bases at J, with 12 bases between the two ends. CDR1 is SGDLS and CDR2 is YYNGEE in the germline V gene.

This clonotype has at least ten counts. The V and J genes are TRBV6-5 and TRBJ2-6; a weak D match, TRBD2 (6 bases). The germline V gene has CDR1 MNHEY and CDR2 SVGAGI. CDR3 length: 16 residues. Trimming left V 2 bases short and J 3 bases short, with 11 bases between. The CDR3 protein is CASSYPRGGGANVLTF. CDR3 sequence (DNA): TGTGCCAGCAGTTACCCCCGGGGAGGTGGGGCCAACGTCCTGACTTTC.